Shown below are 17 T cell receptor beta chains from a single sample sequenced in a study of T cells in Graves' hyperthyroidism and ophthalmopathy (dated by TCRdb to the late 2010s). Library method: multiplex PCR. Sequenced using an Illumina HiSeq 2000. The TCR beta CDR3 regions were amplified from RNA transcripts. A first-round RT-PCR of the TCR CDR3 used the HTBI primer set with the Qiagen OneStep RT-PCR kit. TCRdb redid the processing of the public reads, applying fastp at Q25 and MiXCR, and retained in-frame beta chains. Rows matching on CDR3 protein sequence are summarized as one entry with the most common DNA and genes. The sample profile shows 300,000 to 450,000 distinct CDR3 sequences; about 12% of them were found once. The biggest ten clones account for around 9.2% of the sample. The specimen was blood. The receptors shown here come from a woman younger than 30 with Graves' hyperthyroidism.

The chain employs TRBV19 and TRBJ2-1; no firm D call. This CDR3 has 13 residues. In germline, CDR1 is LNHDA, CDR2 SQIVND (reference sequence). Trimming pared 5 bases from V and 5 bases from J, leaving 10 bases between. The CDR3 loop reads CASSPYMNNEQFF. The CDR3 DNA reads TGTGCCAGTAGTCCCTACATGAACAATGAGCAGTTCTTC.

This clonotype was counted ten times or more. The gene calls are TRBV20-1 and TRBJ2-1, with 14 bases fitting TRBD2. The CDR3 extends over 14 amino acids. With 5 bases clipped from V and 6 bases from J, the junction kept 3 bases outside the gene matches. CDR1 is DFQATT and CDR2 is SNEGSKA in the germline V gene (reference sequence). CDR3 DNA sequence: TGCAGTGCTTTGACTAGCGGGAGGGCCAATGAGCAGTTCTTC. Translating gives CSALTSGRANEQFF.

This clonotype has at least ten counts. The genes are TRBV7-9 and TRBJ2-1, with TRBD1 matching 7 bases. CDR3 length: 11 amino acids. The ends lost 3 bases at V and 10 bases at J; junction bases unmatched: 0. Germline loops: CDR1 SEHNR, CDR2 FQNEAQ (reference sequence). CDR3 DNA sequence: TGTGCCAGCAGCTTGGGACAGGAGCAGTTCTTC. Translation: CASSLGQEQFF. Supplemented by reference TRBV7-9 and TRBJ2-1, the full variable domain reads DTGVSQNPRHKITKRGQNVTFRCDPISEHNRLYWYRQTLGQGPEFLTYFQNEAQLEKSRLLSDRFSAERPKGSFSTLEIQRTEQGDSAMYLCASSLGQEQFFGPGTRLTVL.

Notes on this clonotype: Being one base from a much bigger clone, this may be a read error. Lacking the conserved final phenylalanine or tryptophan, this CDR3 likely reflects a read error. The genes are TRBV28 and TRBJ1-6; D not certain. Germline CDR1 MDHEN, CDR2 SYDVKM. V lost 4 bases and J 8 bases, leaving 18 bases between the germline ends. The CDR3 is made up of 16 amino acids. The CDR3 reads CASSSDLPLWDSPLHL. The CDR3 nucleotides read TGTGCCAGCAGTTCGGACCTTCCCCTTTGGGATTCACCCCTCCACCTT.

This sequence joins TRBV20-1 and TRBJ2-1; D remains ambiguous. TRBJ2-7 explains the end of the DNA better; the J call may be wrong. Germline loops: CDR1 DFQATT, CDR2 SNEGSKA (reference sequence). This CDR3 is built from 11 residues. The CDR3 region is CSASNYNEQYF. The CDR3 nucleotides read TGCAGTGCTAGCAATTACAATGAGCAGTACTTC.

This clonotype was counted a few times. Written as DNA, the CDR3 is TGTGCCACCAGTGAGCCAGACAGGGGAACCGGGGAGCTGTTTTTT. Protein: CATSEPDRGTGELFF. The chain couples TRBV24-1 to TRBJ2-2, with 8 bases identical to TRBD1. This CDR3 comprises 15 residues. Trimming removed 4 bases from V and 5 bases from J; junction bases left unmatched: 5. The germline CDR1 and CDR2 sequences are KGHDR and SFDVKD.

The gene calls are TRBV5-5 and TRBJ1-3, with 7 bases identical to TRBD1. Germline V gene lookup returns CDR1 SGHKS and CDR2 YYEKEE (reference sequence). The CDR3 contains 17 residues. With 0 bases clipped from V and 5 bases from J, the junction kept 11 bases outside the gene matches. The CDR3 region is CASSLGTGLTPRNTIYF. In DNA, the CDR3 is TGTGCCAGCAGCTTGGGGACAGGCCTGACCCCTCGAAACACCATATATTTT.

In this sample, this clonotype turned up many times. This chain links TRBV20-1 with TRBJ2-1; D gene unclear. Germline V gene data show CDR1 as DFQATT and CDR2 as SNEGSKA (reference sequence). The CDR3 has 16 residues. Between the trimmed V and J ends, which lost 4 bases and 1 base, there was a span of 17 bases. The CDR3 DNA reads as TGCAGTGCTACCGATGGCCGGACGCCGTCCTACAATGAGCAGTTCTTC. As protein: CSATDGRTPSYNEQFF.

This clonotype was detected many times. V and J are TRBV19 and TRBJ1-1, with a tentative D call TRBD1 (5 bases). V lost 6 bases and J lost 10, with 18 bases in between. This CDR3 spans 13 amino acids. Per germline, CDR1 LNHDA and CDR2 SQIVND (reference sequence). The CDR3 nucleotides read TGTGCCAGTAGGATACAGGTCCGGGAGAGAGCTTTCTTT. This gives the protein CASRIQVRERAFF.

As regards this clonotype: A much larger clone lies a single base off, so this may be a read error. This sequence joins TRBV14 and TRBJ2-1; 12 bases are shared with TRBD1. The V gene's germline CDR1 is SGHDN and CDR2 FVKESK. The CDR3 contains 15 residues. The CDR3 protein is CTSSRPGTGGSEQFF. The CDR3 region has the DNA TGTACCAGCAGTCGTCCCGGGACAGGGGGCTCTGAGCAGTTCTTC.

This clonotype was observed at least ten times. The chain has TRBV27 and TRBJ2-3, with 8 nucleotides matching TRBD2. Germline values: CDR1 MNHEY, CDR2 SMNVEV (reference sequence). There are 17 residues in the CDR3. The V and J ends lost 2 bases and 2 bases, in that order; junction bases with no gene match: 9. CDR3 DNA sequence: TGTGCCAGCAGTTTAAGCTTTTGGCGGGAGGTCACAGATACGCAGTATTTT. Residues: CASSLSFWREVTDTQYF.

The rearrangement links TRBV7-3 to TRBJ1-1, with D perhaps TRBD1 (5 bases). V was shortened by 2 bases and J by 4 bases, with 14 bases between the two germline ends. The CDR3 contains 15 residues. In germline, CDR1 is SGHTA, CDR2 FQGTGA. In nucleotides, the CDR3 is TGTGCCAGCAGCTTAGACGGCAGGGAAAGCACTGAAGCTTTCTTT. It specifies CASSLDGRESTEAFF.

CDR3 loop: CASSSGQGPEAFF. In nucleotides, the CDR3 is TGTGCCAGCAGCTCCGGACAGGGGCCTGAAGCTTTCTTT. The V and J genes are TRBV28 and TRBJ1-1; 9 bases line up with TRBD1. The CDR3 consists of 13 residues. J was trimmed by 6 bases and V by 6 bases; bases with no gene match: 5. The germline V gene encodes CDR1 MDHEN and CDR2 SYDVKM.

The table lists this clonotype with many counts. This chain connects TRBV20-1 to TRBJ2-7; 7 nucleotides match TRBD1. Germline V CDR1 and CDR2: DFQATT, SNEGSKA (reference sequence). Trimming took 3 bases from V and 3 from J; bases not matched to a gene: 8. The CDR3 runs 14 residues. The CDR3 reads CSARGTVTLYEQYF. CDR3 coding DNA: TGCAGTGCTAGGGGGACAGTCACACTCTACGAGCAGTACTTC.

As DNA, the CDR3 is TGTGCCAGTACTGACAGGCACCCAGGGGAGACCCAGTACTTC. Translated: CASTDRHPGETQYF. This chain connects TRBV19 to TRBJ2-5; the D gene is possibly TRBD1 (6 bases). This CDR3 has 14 amino acids. Trimming took 7 bases from V and 5 from J, leaving 17 bases between them. The V gene's germline CDR1 is LNHDA and CDR2 SQIVND (reference sequence).

Concerning this clonotype itself: A much larger clone sits a single nucleotide away, making a read error possible. The V gene is TRBV20-1, the J gene TRBJ2-7; a possible D gene is TRBD2 (6 bases). The V end lost 5 bases, the J end lost 9 bases, and 26 bases lay between the germline ends. Germline CDR1 is DFQATT and CDR2 is SNEGSKA (reference sequence). This CDR3 has 15 amino acids. The CDR3 coding sequence is TGCAGTGCTCCTCCTGGGGGAGGCACGACGCGCGGGCAGTACTTC. Amino acid sequence: CSAPPGGGTTRGQYF.

This clonotype was observed many times. The chain has TRBV18 and TRBJ1-2, with 9 bases identical to TRBD1. The germline V gene has CDR1 KGHSH and CDR2 LQKENI. V was clipped by 0 bases and J by 6 bases; unmatched bases: 8. CDR3 length equals 16 residues. CDR3: CASSPPNRDRDHGYTF. The CDR3 coding sequence is TGTGCCAGCTCACCACCCAACCGGGACAGGGATCATGGCTACACCTTC.